Shown below are 10 T cell receptor beta chains from a single sample sequenced in a study of cytomegalovirus exposure and HLA in healthy donors. PCR involved 60 Vbeta and 13 Jbeta primers. Only in-frame clones appear in the TCRdb table, and some are missing; sequencing was by immunoSEQ multiplex PCR. The table includes more than 250,000 clones, 80% to 90% detected once. The source material was PBMCs. The receptors stem from a woman in her late teens or twenties in good health and CMV-seronegative.

The genes are TRBV5-8 and TRBJ1-3; TRBD1 matches at 10 bases. The CDR3 totals 16 residues. V lost 4 bases and J lost 2; bases outside the gene matches: 6. Germline assignment: CDR1 SGHTS and CDR2 YDEGEE. The CDR3 DNA sequence: TGTGCCAGCAGCCCCCAGGGGACAGGGGCTGGAAACACCATATATTTT. Amino acids: CASSPQGTGAGNTIYF. The full variable domain, in which reference TRBV5-8 and TRBJ1-3 provide the parts outside the CDR3, is EAGVTQSPTHLIKTRGQQATLRCSPISGHTSVYWYQQALGLGLQFLLWYDEGEERNRGNFPPRFSGRQFPNYSSELNVNALELEDSALYLCASSPQGTGAGNTIYFGEGSWLTVV.

The chain links TRBV6-5 to TRBJ2-5; 10 bases fit TRBD1. The CDR3 spans 15 residues. Germline CDR1 is MNHEY and CDR2 is SVGAGI. V trimming: 6 bases; J trimming: 4 bases; junction bases outside the gene matches: 8. The CDR3 coding sequence is TGTGCCAGCAGCAGACAGGGGGCTGTGGGAGAGACCCAGTACTTC. It yields the protein CASSRQGAVGETQYF.

In the case of this clone: Within the sample, other DNA sequences also encode this same CDR3. The chain recombines TRBV19 with TRBJ1-3; 10 bases agree with TRBD1. The germline CDR1 and CDR2 sequences are LNHDA and SQIVND (reference sequence). Unmatched junction bases numbered 4, after V lost 10 bases and J lost 1 base. CDR3 length equals 14 residues. The CDR3 DNA sequence: TGTGCCACCCGGACAGGGGGGTCTGGAAACACCATATATTTT. The encoded protein is CATRTGGSGNTIYF. Variable domain in full (rest from reference TRBV19 and TRBJ1-3): DGGITQSPKYLFRKEGQNVTLSCEQNLNHDAMYWYRQDPGQGLRLIYYSQIVNDFQKGDIAEGYSVSREKKESFPLTVTSAQKNPTAFYLCATRTGGSGNTIYFGEGSWLTVV.

The V call is TRBV6-5, the J call TRBJ1-1; possibly TRBD1 for D (6 bases). The CDR3 length is 14 residues. CDR1 and CDR2 (germline): MNHEY, SVGAGI. V was shortened by 6 bases and J by 1 base, with 12 bases between the two germline ends. The CDR3 DNA sequence: TGTGCCAGCAGAAACGGACAGACGAACACTGAAGCTTTCTTT. It specifies CASRNGQTNTEAFF.

The chain has TRBV2 and TRBJ2-5, with D tentatively TRBD2 (7 bases). CDR3 length equals 18 residues. V gave up 4 bases and J gave up 1 base, with 22 bases separating them. CDR1 SNHLY and CDR2 FYNNEI come from the germline V gene. The CDR3 reads CASSGRQVTGRAQETQYF. In DNA form, the CDR3 reads TGTGCCAGCAGTGGGCGTCAGGTTACAGGGAGGGCCCAAGAGACCCAGTACTTC.

V and J are TRBV27 and TRBJ2-3; 9 bases line up with TRBD1. CDR1 and CDR2 (germline): MNHEY, SMNVEV (reference sequence). The V segment lost 6 bases and the J segment 5 bases; nucleotides outside the gene matches: 6. This CDR3 spans 14 amino acids. The CDR3: CASSRTGVGDTQYF. DNA for the CDR3: TGTGCCAGCAGCCGGACAGGGGTGGGAGATACGCAGTATTTT.

The chain links TRBV25-1 to TRBJ1-3; D unclear. Between the trimmed V and J ends, which lost 4 bases and 0 bases, there was a span of 4 bases. Germline V CDR1 and CDR2: MGHDK, SYGVNS. CDR3 length: 13 residues. The CDR3 loop reads CASSAISGNTIYF. CDR3 bases: TGTGCCAGCAGTGCAATCTCTGGAAACACCATATATTTT.

The V and J genes are TRBV29-1 and TRBJ1-1; 8 bases match TRBD1. V dropped 4 bases and J dropped 1; count of bases not matched to a gene: 11. This CDR3 comprises 16 residues. Germline V gene sequence: CDR1 SQVTM, CDR2 ANQGSEA. CDR3 coding DNA: TGCAGCGTTGTCGGGACAGGTCCAATTTCGAACACTGAAGCTTTCTTT. Amino acid sequence: CSVVGTGPISNTEAFF.

The rearrangement links TRBV4-1 to TRBJ1-5; 7 bases line up with TRBD1. The CDR3 runs to 16 residues. Per germline, CDR1 MGHRA and CDR2 YSYEKL. V lost 1 base to trimming and J lost 2 bases; unmatched junction nucleotides: 5. This CDR3 is CASSQVSTGGNQPQHF. The CDR3, as DNA: TGCGCCAGCAGCCAAGTTAGTACAGGGGGCAATCAGCCCCAGCATTTT.

The chain has TRBV7-9 and TRBJ2-3; 8 bases map to TRBD1. Germline V gene data show CDR1 as SEHNR and CDR2 as FQNEAQ (reference sequence). CDR3 size: 12 residues. The junction had 7 bases not matched to a gene; V was cut back by 6 bases and J by 11 bases. Written as DNA, the CDR3 is TGTGCCAGCAGTCAAGGACAGGGCTGGCAGTATTTT. This translates into CASSQGQGWQYF.